This T cell receptor (beta chain) is from a study of graft-versus-host responses after intestinal transplantation. Study observations and caveats: Early post-transplant HvG declines tracked with peak circulating GvH clone levels.

Concerning this clone: The antigen is not known.

Here immunoSEQ multiplex PCR was the method, and the copy in TCRdb shows in-frame clones only, minus some. The sample shows about 85,000 clones, approximately 89% of them seen only once. Germline CDR1 LGHNA, CDR2 YNFKEQ. Trimming cost V 4 bases and J 3 bases, with 10 bases left between them. The CDR3 contains 13 residues. The rearrangement links TRBV4-2 to TRBJ2-7; D not resolved. This sample comprised unstimulated CD8+ T cells sorted from spleen or lymph node cells, obtained before transplant. The receptor was isolated from a human donor who was the organ donor for an intestinal transplant. The CDR3 sequence is CASSPWTNYEQYF. The CDR3 coding sequence is TGTGCCAGCAGCCCGTGGACCAACTACGAGCAGTACTTC.